One TCR beta chain is described in this entry. Antigen specificity is unknown. Amplification of TCR beta CDR3 regions used RNA as the template. An initial round of RT-PCR targeting the TCR CDR3 relied on the HTBI primer set. One entry per CDR3 protein, called by TCRdb with MiXCR from the multiplex PCR reads. The repertoire includes 600,000 to 650,000 distinct CDR3 sequences, 20% to 25% of them detected once, and approximately 30% sits in the top ten. The data are from a study of T cells in Graves' hyperthyroidism and ophthalmopathy. General study findings and limits: Peripheral blood also featured most of the thyroid clonotypes expanded above 0.001. Before onset, by a median of around 6.1 months, the model predicted ophthalmopathy.

PBMCs were obtained from about 9.9 ml fresh peripheral blood. Sequencing input: blood. The sequence came from a man aged 25-40 years with Graves' ophthalmopathy.

CDR3 nucleotides: TGTGCCAGCAGCTTCACCGGGACTCAAGTTCCTAGCTACGAGCAGTACTTC. Amino acids: CASSFTGTQVPSYEQYF. The rearrangement uses TRBV7-8 and TRBJ2-7, with D possibly TRBD2 on 6 matching bases. Germline CDR1 and CDR2: SGHVS and FQNEAQ. This CDR3 is built from 17 residues. V was clipped by 3 bases and J by 3 bases, with 21 bases between them.